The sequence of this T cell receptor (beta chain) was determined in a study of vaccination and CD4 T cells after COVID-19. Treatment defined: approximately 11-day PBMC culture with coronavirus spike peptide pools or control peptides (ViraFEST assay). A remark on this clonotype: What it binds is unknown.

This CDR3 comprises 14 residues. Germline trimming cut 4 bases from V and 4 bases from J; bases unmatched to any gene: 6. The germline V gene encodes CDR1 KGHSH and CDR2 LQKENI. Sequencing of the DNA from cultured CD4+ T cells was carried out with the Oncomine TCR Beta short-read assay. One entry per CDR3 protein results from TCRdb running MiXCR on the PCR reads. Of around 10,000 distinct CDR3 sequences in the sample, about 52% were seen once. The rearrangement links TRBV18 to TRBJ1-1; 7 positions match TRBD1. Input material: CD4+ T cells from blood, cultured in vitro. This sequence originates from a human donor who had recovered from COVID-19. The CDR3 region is CASSRQRQGTEAFF. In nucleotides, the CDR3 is TGTGCCAGCTCACGACAACGACAGGGCACTGAAGCTTTCTTT. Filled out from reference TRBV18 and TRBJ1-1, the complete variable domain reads NAGVMQNPRHLVRRRGQEARLRCSPMKGHSHVYWYRQLPEEGLKFMVYLQKENIIDESGMPKERFSAEFPKEGPSILRIQQVVRGDSAAYFCASSRQRQGTEAFFGQGTRLTVV.